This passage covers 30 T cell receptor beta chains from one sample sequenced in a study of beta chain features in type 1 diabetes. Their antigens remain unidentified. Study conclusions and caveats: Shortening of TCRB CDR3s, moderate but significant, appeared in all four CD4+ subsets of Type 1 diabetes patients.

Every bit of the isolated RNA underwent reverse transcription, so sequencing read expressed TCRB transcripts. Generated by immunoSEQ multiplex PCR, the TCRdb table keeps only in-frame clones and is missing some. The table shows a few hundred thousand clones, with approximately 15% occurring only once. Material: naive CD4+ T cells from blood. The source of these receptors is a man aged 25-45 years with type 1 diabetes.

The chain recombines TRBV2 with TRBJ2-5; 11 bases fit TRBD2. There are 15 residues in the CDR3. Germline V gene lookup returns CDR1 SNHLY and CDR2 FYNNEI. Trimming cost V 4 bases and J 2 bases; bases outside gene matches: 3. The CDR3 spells CASSGLAGRQETQYF. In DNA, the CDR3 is TGTGCCAGCAGTGGACTAGCGGGGAGACAAGAGACCCAGTACTTC.

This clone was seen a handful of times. This chain's CDR3 is CASRLTRGLRRTEAFF. Here the CDR3 DNA reads TGCGCCAGCAGACTCACTCGGGGGTTAAGAAGGACTGAAGCTTTCTTT. V usage is TRBV4-1 and J usage is TRBJ1-1; TRBD1 is a possible D gene (5 bases). The CDR3 contains 16 residues. Germline V lookup: CDR1 MGHRA, CDR2 YSYEKL. The V end was cut by 6 bases, the J end by 5 bases, with 22 bases between.

The DNA of the CDR3 is TGCAGCGTTGAAGATCACGGGAGCACTGAAGCTTTCTTT. The encoded protein is CSVEDHGSTEAFF. The chain combines TRBV29-1 with TRBJ1-1; D not certain. Germline loops: CDR1 SQVTM, CDR2 ANQGSEA. The germline V and J ends were trimmed by 0 bases and 4 bases, with 9 bases remaining between them. This CDR3 has 13 amino acids.

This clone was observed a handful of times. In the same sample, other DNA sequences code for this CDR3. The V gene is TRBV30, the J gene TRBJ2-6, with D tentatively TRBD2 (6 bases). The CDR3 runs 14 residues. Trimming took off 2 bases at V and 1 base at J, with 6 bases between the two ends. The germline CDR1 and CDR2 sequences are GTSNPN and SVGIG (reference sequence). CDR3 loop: CAWSRGSGANVLTF. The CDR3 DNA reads TGTGCCTGGAGTCGGGGGTCTGGGGCCAACGTCCTGACTTTC.

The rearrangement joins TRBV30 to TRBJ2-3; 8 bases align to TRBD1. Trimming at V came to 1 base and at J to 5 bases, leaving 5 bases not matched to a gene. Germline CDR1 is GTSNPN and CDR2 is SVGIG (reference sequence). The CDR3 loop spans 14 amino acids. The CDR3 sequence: CAWSARGPVDTQYF. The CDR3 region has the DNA TGTGCCTGGAGTGCCAGGGGGCCTGTAGATACGCAGTATTTT.

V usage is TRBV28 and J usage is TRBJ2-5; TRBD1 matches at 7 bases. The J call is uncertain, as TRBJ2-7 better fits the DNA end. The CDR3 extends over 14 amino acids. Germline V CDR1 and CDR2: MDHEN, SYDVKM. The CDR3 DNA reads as TGTGCCAGCATCCTACCGGGACAGAACTACGAGCAGTACTTC. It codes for CASILPGQNYEQYF.

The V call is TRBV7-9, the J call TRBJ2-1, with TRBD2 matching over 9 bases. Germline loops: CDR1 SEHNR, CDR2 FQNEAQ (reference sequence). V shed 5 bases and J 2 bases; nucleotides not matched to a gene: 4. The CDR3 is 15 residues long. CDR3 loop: CASSPAGGPYNEQFF. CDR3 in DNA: TGTGCCAGCAGCCCAGCGGGGGGTCCCTACAATGAGCAGTTCTTC.

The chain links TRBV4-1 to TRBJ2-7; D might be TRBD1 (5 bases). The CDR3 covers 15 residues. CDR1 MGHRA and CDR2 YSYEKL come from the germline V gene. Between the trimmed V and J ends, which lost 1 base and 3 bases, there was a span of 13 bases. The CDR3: CASSQVKGNGYEQYF. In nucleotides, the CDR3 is TGCGCCAGCAGCCAAGTAAAGGGGAACGGCTACGAGCAGTACTTC.

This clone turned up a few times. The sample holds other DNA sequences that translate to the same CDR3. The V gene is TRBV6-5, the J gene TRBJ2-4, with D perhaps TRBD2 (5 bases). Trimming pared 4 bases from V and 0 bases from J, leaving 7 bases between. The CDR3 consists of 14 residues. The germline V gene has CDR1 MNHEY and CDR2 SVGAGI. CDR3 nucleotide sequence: TGTGCCAGCAGTTCCGGACTAGCCAAAAACATTCAGTACTTC. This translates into CASSSGLAKNIQYF.

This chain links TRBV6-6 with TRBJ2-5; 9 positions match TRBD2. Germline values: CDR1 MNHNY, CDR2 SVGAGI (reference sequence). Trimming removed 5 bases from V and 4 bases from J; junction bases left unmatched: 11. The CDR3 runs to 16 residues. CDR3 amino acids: CASSTLAGTFGETQYF. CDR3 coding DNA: TGTGCCAGCAGTACCCTAGCGGGGACGTTCGGAGAGACCCAGTACTTC.

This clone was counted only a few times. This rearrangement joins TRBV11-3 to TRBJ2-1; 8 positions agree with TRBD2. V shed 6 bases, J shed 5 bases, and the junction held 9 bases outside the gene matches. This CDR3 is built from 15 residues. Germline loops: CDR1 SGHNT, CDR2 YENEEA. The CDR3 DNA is TGTGCCAGCAGAAAAACGAGCGGGGGAGACAATGAGCAGTTCTTC. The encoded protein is CASRKTSGGDNEQFF. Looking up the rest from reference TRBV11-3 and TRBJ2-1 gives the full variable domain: EAGVVQSPRYKIIEKKQPVAFWCNPISGHNTLYWYLQNLGQGPELLIRYENEEAVDDSQLPKDRFSAERLKGVDSTLKIQPAELGDSAVYLCASRKTSGGDNEQFFGPGTRLTVL.

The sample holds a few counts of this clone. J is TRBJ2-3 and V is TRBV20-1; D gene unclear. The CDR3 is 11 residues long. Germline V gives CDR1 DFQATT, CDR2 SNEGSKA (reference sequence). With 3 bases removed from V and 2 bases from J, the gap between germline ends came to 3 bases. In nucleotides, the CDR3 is TGCAGTGCTAGTCTCACAGATACGCAGTATTTT. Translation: CSASLTDTQYF.

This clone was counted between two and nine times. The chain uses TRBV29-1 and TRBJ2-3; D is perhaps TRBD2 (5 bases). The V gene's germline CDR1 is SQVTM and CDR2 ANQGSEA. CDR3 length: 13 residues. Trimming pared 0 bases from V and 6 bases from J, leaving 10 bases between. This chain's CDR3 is CSVEESRRDTQYF. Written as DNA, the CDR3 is TGCAGCGTTGAAGAAAGTAGGAGGGATACGCAGTATTTT.

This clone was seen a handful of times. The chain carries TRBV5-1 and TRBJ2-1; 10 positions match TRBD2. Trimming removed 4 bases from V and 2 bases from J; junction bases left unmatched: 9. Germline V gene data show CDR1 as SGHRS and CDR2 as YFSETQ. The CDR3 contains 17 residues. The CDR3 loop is CASSRPTSGATYNEQFF. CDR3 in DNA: TGCGCCAGCAGCCGTCCAACTAGCGGGGCCACCTACAATGAGCAGTTCTTC.

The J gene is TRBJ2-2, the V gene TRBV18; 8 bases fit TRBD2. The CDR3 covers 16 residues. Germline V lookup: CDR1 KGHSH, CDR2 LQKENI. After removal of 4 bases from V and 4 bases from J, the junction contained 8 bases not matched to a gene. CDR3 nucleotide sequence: TGTGCCAGCTCACGGATTCAACTAGCGGTCACCGGGGAGCTGTTTTTT. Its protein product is CASSRIQLAVTGELFF. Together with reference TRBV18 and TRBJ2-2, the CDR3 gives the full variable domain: NAGVMQNPRHLVRRRGQEARLRCSPMKGHSHVYWYRQLPEEGLKFMVYLQKENIIDESGMPKERFSAEFPKEGPSILRIQQVVRGDSAAYFCASSRIQLAVTGELFFGEGSRLTVL.

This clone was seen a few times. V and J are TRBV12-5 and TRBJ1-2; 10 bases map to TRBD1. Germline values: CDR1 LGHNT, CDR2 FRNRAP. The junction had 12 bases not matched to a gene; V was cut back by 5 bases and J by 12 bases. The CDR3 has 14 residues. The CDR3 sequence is CASGPPGTGAPNTF. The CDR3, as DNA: TGTGCTAGTGGTCCGCCCGGGACAGGGGCCCCTAACACCTTC.

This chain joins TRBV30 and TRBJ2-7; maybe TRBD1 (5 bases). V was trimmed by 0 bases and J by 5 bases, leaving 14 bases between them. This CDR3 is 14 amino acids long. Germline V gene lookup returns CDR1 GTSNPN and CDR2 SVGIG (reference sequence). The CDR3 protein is CAWSVGQGGDEQYF. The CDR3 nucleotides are TGTGCCTGGAGTGTGGGGCAGGGTGGCGACGAGCAGTACTTC.

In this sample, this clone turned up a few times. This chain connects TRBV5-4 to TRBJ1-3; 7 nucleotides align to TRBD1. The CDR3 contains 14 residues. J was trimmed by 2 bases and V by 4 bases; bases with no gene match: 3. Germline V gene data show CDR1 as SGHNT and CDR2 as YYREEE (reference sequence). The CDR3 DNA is TGTGCCAGCAGCCCCGACAGGGCTGGAAACACCATATATTTT. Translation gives CASSPDRAGNTIYF.

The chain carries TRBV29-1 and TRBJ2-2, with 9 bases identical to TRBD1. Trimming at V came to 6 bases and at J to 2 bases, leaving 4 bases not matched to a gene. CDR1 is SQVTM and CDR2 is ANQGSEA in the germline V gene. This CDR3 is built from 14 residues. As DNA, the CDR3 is TGCAGCGTCCGACAGGGGGAAAACACCGGGGAGCTGTTTTTT. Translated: CSVRQGENTGELFF.

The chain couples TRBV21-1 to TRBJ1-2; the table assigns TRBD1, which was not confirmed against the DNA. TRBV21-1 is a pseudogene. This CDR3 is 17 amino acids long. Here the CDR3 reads CASSKGKGGQGTYGYTF. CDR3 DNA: TGTGCCAGCAGCAAAGGAAAGGGCGGCCAGGGCACCTATGGCTACACCTTC.

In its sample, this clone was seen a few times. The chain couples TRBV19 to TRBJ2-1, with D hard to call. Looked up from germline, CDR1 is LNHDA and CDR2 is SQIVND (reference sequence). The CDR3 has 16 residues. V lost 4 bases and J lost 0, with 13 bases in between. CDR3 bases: TGTGCCAGTAGTAGGGTCTCAGCTAGCTCCTACAATGAGCAGTTCTTC. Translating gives CASSRVSASSYNEQFF.

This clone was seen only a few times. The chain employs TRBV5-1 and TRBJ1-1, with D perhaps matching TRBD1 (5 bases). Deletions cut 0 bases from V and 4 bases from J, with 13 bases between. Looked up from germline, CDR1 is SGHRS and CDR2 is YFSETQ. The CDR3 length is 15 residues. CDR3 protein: CASSLEDSLRTEAFF. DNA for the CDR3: TGCGCCAGCAGCTTGGAAGACAGCCTGCGCACTGAAGCTTTCTTT.

CDR3 coding DNA: TGTGCCAGCAGCAGCCGGGACAGCTACGAGCAGTACTTC. This translates into CASSSRDSYEQYF. J is TRBJ2-7 and V is TRBV27, with 7 bases that match TRBD1. The CDR3 has 13 amino acids. V lost 6 bases to trimming and J lost 3 bases; unmatched junction nucleotides: 5. CDR1 and CDR2 from the germline V gene are MNHEY and SMNVEV (reference sequence).

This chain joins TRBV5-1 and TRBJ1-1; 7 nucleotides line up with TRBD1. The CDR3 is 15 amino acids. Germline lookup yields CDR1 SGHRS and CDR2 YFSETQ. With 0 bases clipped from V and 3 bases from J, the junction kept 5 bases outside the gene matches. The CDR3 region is CASSLVGTADTEAFF. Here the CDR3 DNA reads TGCGCCAGCAGCTTGGTCGGGACAGCGGACACTGAAGCTTTCTTT.

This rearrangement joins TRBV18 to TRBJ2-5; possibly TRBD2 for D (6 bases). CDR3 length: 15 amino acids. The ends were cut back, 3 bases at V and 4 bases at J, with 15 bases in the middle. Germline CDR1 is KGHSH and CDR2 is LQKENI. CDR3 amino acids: CASSPGGRGGETQYF. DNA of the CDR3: TGTGCCAGCTCACCCGGCGGTAGGGGAGGAGAGACCCAGTACTTC.

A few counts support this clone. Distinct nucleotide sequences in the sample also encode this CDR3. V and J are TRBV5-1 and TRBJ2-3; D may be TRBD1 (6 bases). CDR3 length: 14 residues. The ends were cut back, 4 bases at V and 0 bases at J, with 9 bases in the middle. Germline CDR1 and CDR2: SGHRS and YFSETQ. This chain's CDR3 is CASSIGQSTDTQYF. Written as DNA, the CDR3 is TGCGCCAGCAGCATCGGACAGAGCACAGATACGCAGTATTTT.

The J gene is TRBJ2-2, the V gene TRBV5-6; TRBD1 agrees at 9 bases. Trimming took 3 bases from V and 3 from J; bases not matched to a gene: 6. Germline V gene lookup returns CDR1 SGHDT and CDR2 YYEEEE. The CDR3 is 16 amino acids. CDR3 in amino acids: CASSYGQGRDTGELFF. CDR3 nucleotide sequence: TGTGCCAGCAGCTACGGACAGGGGCGGGACACCGGGGAGCTGTTTTTT. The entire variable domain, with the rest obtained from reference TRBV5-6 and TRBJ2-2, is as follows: DAGVTQSPTHLIKTRGQQVTLRCSPKSGHDTVSWYQQALGQGPQFIFQYYEEEERQRGNFPDRFSGHQFPNYSSELNVNALLLGDSALYLCASSYGQGRDTGELFFGEGSRLTVL.

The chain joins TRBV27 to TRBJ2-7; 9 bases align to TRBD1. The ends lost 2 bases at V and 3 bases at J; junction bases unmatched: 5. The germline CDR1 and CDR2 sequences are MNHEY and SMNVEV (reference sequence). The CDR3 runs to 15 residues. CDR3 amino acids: CASSLGTGLFYEQYF. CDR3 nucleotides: TGTGCCAGCAGTTTAGGGACAGGGTTATTCTACGAGCAGTACTTC.

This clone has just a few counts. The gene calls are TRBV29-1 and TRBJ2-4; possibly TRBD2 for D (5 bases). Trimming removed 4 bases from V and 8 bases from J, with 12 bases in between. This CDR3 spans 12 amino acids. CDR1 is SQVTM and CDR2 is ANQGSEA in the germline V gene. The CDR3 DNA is TGCAGCGTTGCGGGCCTGAGGGACATTCAGTACTTC. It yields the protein CSVAGLRDIQYF.

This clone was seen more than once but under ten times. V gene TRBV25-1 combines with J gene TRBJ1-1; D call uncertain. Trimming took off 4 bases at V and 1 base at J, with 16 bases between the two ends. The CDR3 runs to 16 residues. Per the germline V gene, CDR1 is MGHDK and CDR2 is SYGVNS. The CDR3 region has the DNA TGTGCCAGCAGTGGCCGCTTGGGGAGCCAGAACACTGAAGCTTTCTTT. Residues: CASSGRLGSQNTEAFF. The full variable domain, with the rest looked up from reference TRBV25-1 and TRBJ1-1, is EADIYQTPRYLVIGTGKKITLECSQTMGHDKMYWYQQDPGMELHLIHYSYGVNSTEKGDLSSESTVSRIRTEHFPLTLESARPSHTSQYLCASSGRLGSQNTEAFFGQGTRLTVV.